Below are 32 T cell receptor beta chains sequenced from a single sample in a study of OX40 agonist ivuxolimab in advanced cancers. Generated by immunoSEQ multiplex PCR, the TCRdb table keeps only in-frame clones and is missing some. The sample lists more than 50,000 clones, 85% occurring once. The source was CD4+ or CD8+ T cells sorted from blood, collected in a trial of the OX40 agonist ivuxolimab. These TCRs come from an adult with an advanced solid tumor such as melanoma, head and neck, liver or kidney cancer.

This chain connects TRBV11-1 to TRBJ1-1; D might be TRBD1 (5 bases). Germline lookup yields CDR1 SGHAT and CDR2 FQDESV (reference sequence). V gave up 2 bases and J gave up 1 base, with 8 bases separating them. The CDR3 has 14 residues. This CDR3 reads CASSLNGANTEAFF. CDR3 bases: TGTGCCAGCAGCTTAAACGGGGCGAACACTGAAGCTTTCTTT.

The chain joins TRBV28 to TRBJ2-2; perhaps TRBD2 as D (6 bases). Germline CDR1 and CDR2: MDHEN and SYDVKM. CDR3 size: 17 residues. Trimming took off 3 bases at V and 4 bases at J, with 18 bases between the two ends. CDR3 loop: CASSLVALGGGTGELFF. The CDR3 nucleotides are TGTGCCAGCAGTTTGGTGGCCCTCGGGGGTGGCACCGGGGAGCTGTTTTTT.

The V and J genes are TRBV18 and TRBJ1-2; 7 bases align to TRBD1. In germline, CDR1 is KGHSH, CDR2 LQKENI. The CDR3 is 14 residues long. V trimming: 3 bases; J trimming: 2 bases; junction bases outside the gene matches: 3. The CDR3: CASSPDRDNYGYTF. CDR3 nucleotides: TGTGCCAGCTCACCCGACAGGGACAACTATGGCTACACCTTC.

The rearrangement links TRBV7-9 to TRBJ1-6, with 7 bases fitting TRBD1. This CDR3 contains 14 residues. Germline V gene lookup returns CDR1 SEHNR and CDR2 FQNEAQ (reference sequence). With 4 bases clipped from V and 7 bases from J, the junction kept 4 bases outside the gene matches. Written as DNA, the CDR3 is TGTGCCAGCAGCTACAGGGGCACGAATTCACCCCTCCACTTT. This codes for CASSYRGTNSPLHF.

CDR3 residues: CASSLSGTKETQYF. CDR3 DNA: TGTGCCAGCAGCCTTTCCGGGACGAAAGAGACCCAGTACTTC. The genes are TRBV7-8 and TRBJ2-5; D may be TRBD1 or TRBD2 (5 bases each). V was trimmed by 5 bases and J by 3 bases, leaving 13 bases between them. Germline lookup yields CDR1 SGHVS and CDR2 FQNEAQ. CDR3 size: 14 residues.

J is TRBJ2-2 and V is TRBV27; 10 positions agree with TRBD1. Germline CDR1 is MNHEY and CDR2 is SMNVEV (reference sequence). The ends lost 3 bases at V and 6 bases at J; junction bases unmatched: 1. CDR3 length: 14 amino acids. The CDR3 DNA reads as TGTGCCAGCAGTTTGGGGACAGGGGCCGGGGAGCTGTTTTTT. It translates to CASSLGTGAGELFF.

The chain couples TRBV5-3 to TRBJ2-5; TRBD1 matches at 9 bases. TRBV5-3 is marked as an open reading frame, function uncertain. The V and J ends lost 4 bases and 0 bases, in that order; junction bases with no gene match: 7. The CDR3 is made up of 16 amino acids. This chain's CDR3 is CARSRDRESHQETQYF. The DNA for the CDR3 is TGTGCCAGAAGCAGGGACAGGGAATCTCACCAAGAGACCCAGTACTTC.

The rearrangement joins TRBV5-1 to TRBJ2-5, with unresolved D. Germline CDR1 is SGHRS and CDR2 is YFSETQ. V gave up 0 bases and J gave up 0 bases, with 6 bases separating them. This CDR3 has 14 amino acids. The CDR3 region is CASSLEPDQETQYF. The CDR3, as DNA: TGCGCCAGCAGCTTGGAACCGGACCAAGAGACCCAGTACTTC.

The V and J genes are TRBV27 and TRBJ1-5; possibly TRBD1 for D (5 bases). CDR1 is MNHEY, CDR2 SMNVEV, per germline (reference sequence). The V end lost 10 bases, the J end lost 7 bases, and 20 bases lay between the germline ends. The CDR3 is made up of 14 amino acids. The CDR3 spells CATRRGGSGQPQHF. The CDR3 DNA sequence: TGTGCCACCCGCCGGGGGGGGAGTGGGCAGCCCCAGCATTTT.

The chain links TRBV2 to TRBJ1-2; no reliable D call. V shed 6 bases and J shed 3 bases, with 8 bases lying between them. The germline gives CDR1 SNHLY, CDR2 FYNNEI. The CDR3 covers 12 residues. CDR3 DNA sequence: TGTGCCAGCAGGGACGGATACTATGGCTACACCTTC. Protein product: CASRDGYYGYTF. The full variable domain, rest sourced from reference TRBV2 and TRBJ1-2, is EPEVTQTPSHQVTQMGQEVILRCVPISNHLYFYWYRQILGQKVEFLVSFYNNEISEKSEIFDDQFSVERPDGSNFTLKIRSTKLEDSAMYFCASRDGYYGYTFGSGTRLTVV.

The CDR3 is CASSVGLAGFTDTQYF. CDR3 in DNA: TGTGCCAGCAGTGTTGGACTAGCGGGTTTCACAGATACGCAGTATTTT. The chain links TRBV2 to TRBJ2-3, with 11 bases that match TRBD2. The V gene end was trimmed by 4 bases and the J gene end by 2 bases; junction bases not matched to a gene: 5. This CDR3 contains 16 residues. Germline V gene data show CDR1 as SNHLY and CDR2 as FYNNEI.

The rearrangement joins TRBV11-2 to TRBJ1-6, with no clear D. The length of the CDR3 is 15 residues. Germline V CDR1 and CDR2: SGHAT, FQNNGV. V was cut by 1 base and J by 9 bases, with 13 bases left in between. The CDR3 sequence: CASSLVGLTRSPLHF. CDR3 nucleotides: TGTGCCAGCAGCTTAGTAGGACTCACCCGTTCACCCCTCCACTTT.

A few counts support this clone. The rearrangement joins TRBV4-1 to TRBJ2-7; D is possibly TRBD1 or TRBD2 (5 bases each). Per germline, CDR1 MGHRA and CDR2 YSYEKL. The V end was cut by 3 bases, the J end by 3 bases, with 21 bases between. This CDR3 has 17 residues. CDR3 in DNA: TGCGCCAGCAGCCAGGCACCGGGACCGGCAGCGGTCTACGAGCAGTACTTC. This sequence encodes CASSQAPGPAAVYEQYF.

The chain recombines TRBV7-3 with TRBJ2-7; 9 bases line up with TRBD2. The CDR3 totals 14 residues. Germline CDR1 SGHTA, CDR2 FQGTGA. V shed 4 bases and J 6 bases; nucleotides not matched to a gene: 7. The DNA of the CDR3 is TGTGCCAGCAGCTCAATAGCGGGAGTCGGCGAGCAGTACTTC. Translating it yields CASSSIAGVGEQYF.

The V call is TRBV18, the J call TRBJ1-3, with a weak D call TRBD1 (5 bases). V was cut by 4 bases and J by 4 bases, with 17 bases left in between. CDR3 size: 16 residues. In germline, CDR1 is KGHSH, CDR2 LQKENI. In nucleotides, the CDR3 is TGTGCCAGCTCACTTGGGGACTGGGGCGGCGGAAACACCATATATTTT. It codes for CASSLGDWGGGNTIYF.

The chain recombines TRBV7-8 with TRBJ2-7; a weak D match, TRBD1 (6 bases). Germline V gene lookup returns CDR1 SGHVS and CDR2 FQNEAQ. V dropped 5 bases and J dropped 1 base, with 12 bases sitting between them. The CDR3 has 14 amino acids. The CDR3 DNA reads TGTGCCAGCAGCCCGGGACACCAGTCCTACGAGCAGTACTTC. Protein sequence: CASSPGHQSYEQYF.

This clone was seen more than once but under ten times. The chain links TRBV5-6 to TRBJ1-1; 7 nucleotides line up with TRBD1. The CDR3 totals 14 residues. The J segment lost 4 bases and the V segment lost 4 bases, leaving 7 bases of the junction unmatched. Germline V gene sequence: CDR1 SGHDT, CDR2 YYEEEE. CDR3 protein: CASSPTGRTTEAFF. DNA of the CDR3: TGTGCCAGCAGCCCGACAGGGAGAACCACTGAAGCTTTCTTT.

The CDR3 DNA reads TGTGCCAGTAGTAGACGACCGAAGTTCATGAACACTGAAGCTTTCTTT. Translation gives CASSRRPKFMNTEAFF. This chain uses TRBV19 with TRBJ1-1; no firm D call. CDR3 length equals 16 residues. Germline V gene sequence: CDR1 LNHDA, CDR2 SQIVND (reference sequence). V was cut by 4 bases and J by 0 bases, with 15 bases left in between.

This clone appeared once. This sequence joins TRBV19 and TRBJ2-5; no definite D call. Trimming cost V 4 bases and J 1 base, with 16 bases left between them. CDR3 size: 16 residues. Germline CDR1 LNHDA, CDR2 SQIVND (reference sequence). CDR3 protein: CASSTLAGPSQETQYF. The CDR3 coding sequence is TGTGCCAGTAGTACACTCGCTGGACCCTCCCAAGAGACCCAGTACTTC.

The chain is built from TRBV6-6 and TRBJ1-1, with unresolved D. The length of the CDR3 is 13 residues. Germline lookup yields CDR1 MNHNY and CDR2 SVGAGI (reference sequence). Trimming took off 2 bases at V and 1 base at J, with 5 bases between the two ends. This CDR3 reads CASSYVWNTEAFF. CDR3 DNA: TGTGCCAGCAGTTACGTCTGGAACACTGAAGCTTTCTTT.

The chain joins TRBV6-5 to TRBJ2-3; either TRBD1 or TRBD2 may supply D (5 bases each). V lost 6 bases, J lost 6 bases, and 16 bases lay in between. The CDR3 loop spans 14 amino acids. Per the germline V gene, CDR1 is MNHEY and CDR2 is SVGAGI. Here the CDR3 reads CASRYPGPGDTQYF. The CDR3 DNA reads as TGTGCCAGCAGATACCCGGGACCGGGCGATACGCAGTATTTT.

The chain carries TRBV7-9 and TRBJ1-1; no definite D call. V was trimmed by 1 base and J by 4 bases, leaving 10 bases between them. CDR1 SEHNR and CDR2 FQNEAQ come from the germline V gene (reference sequence). This CDR3 comprises 14 residues. The CDR3 here is CASSLDRGGTEAFF. The CDR3 bases are TGTGCCAGCAGCTTAGATCGTGGAGGCACTGAAGCTTTCTTT.

The chain recombines TRBV19 with TRBJ2-1; 7 bases map to TRBD2. The junction had 9 bases not matched to a gene; V was cut back by 4 bases and J by 0 bases. The CDR3 runs to 17 residues. Germline V gene sequence: CDR1 LNHDA, CDR2 SQIVND (reference sequence). CDR3 sequence (DNA): TGTGCCAGTAGTAGCCACAAGGGCGGGAGCTCCTACAATGAGCAGTTCTTC. This translates into CASSSHKGGSSYNEQFF.

V is TRBV9 and J is TRBJ2-1; the D gene is possibly TRBD2 (7 bases). The germline CDR1 and CDR2 sequences are SGDLS and YYNGEE. The CDR3 is 15 amino acids. Trimming took off 4 bases at V and 5 bases at J, with 16 bases between the two ends. CDR3 loop: CASSRGGGFNNEQFF. CDR3 nucleotide sequence: TGTGCCAGCAGCCGGGGCGGGGGCTTCAACAATGAGCAGTTCTTC.

The chain is built from TRBV27 and TRBJ2-1; 7 nucleotides match TRBD1. The CDR3 has 16 amino acids. Germline V CDR1 and CDR2: MNHEY, SMNVEV (reference sequence). V trimming: 7 bases; J trimming: 5 bases; junction bases outside the gene matches: 14. The CDR3 here is CASTARDGTDNNEQFF. CDR3 coding DNA: TGTGCCAGCACCGCCCGAGATGGGACAGATAACAATGAGCAGTTCTTC.

This clone was counted between two and nine times. V gene TRBV7-2 combines with J gene TRBJ1-5, with 11 bases matching TRBD1. There are 18 residues in the CDR3. The germline V gene has CDR1 SGHTA and CDR2 FQGNSA. Losses at the gene ends were 8 bases for V and 0 bases for J; bases not matched to a gene: 12. The CDR3 here is CASSQRDRGGDSNQPQHF. CDR3 coding DNA: TGTGCCAGCTCACAACGGGACAGGGGGGGCGATAGCAATCAGCCCCAGCATTTT.

The gene calls are TRBV5-1 and TRBJ2-1; 9 bases are shared with TRBD2. This CDR3 spans 14 amino acids. Germline CDR1 and CDR2: SGHRS and YFSETQ. The J segment lost 5 bases and the V segment lost 0 bases, leaving 0 bases of the junction unmatched. The CDR3 DNA is TGCGCCAGCAGCTTGGGCGGGAGGGACAATGAGCAGTTCTTC. This gives the protein CASSLGGRDNEQFF.

This chain uses TRBV19 with TRBJ2-1; TRBD1 might be the D (5 bases). The ends were cut back, 6 bases at V and 7 bases at J, with 13 bases in the middle. The CDR3 has 13 amino acids. Germline assignment: CDR1 LNHDA and CDR2 SQIVND (reference sequence). The CDR3 bases are TGTGCCAGTAGACGGCAGGGTAGTAATGAGCAGTTCTTC. As protein: CASRRQGSNEQFF.

The chain combines TRBV6-1 with TRBJ1-2; 11 nucleotides match TRBD1. The CDR3 contains 16 residues. After removal of 4 bases from V and 4 bases from J, the junction contained 8 bases not matched to a gene. CDR1 and CDR2 from the germline V gene are MNHNS and SASEGT. CDR3: CASSALRTGGGYGYTF. The CDR3 DNA reads TGTGCCAGCAGTGCCCTACGGACAGGGGGCGGCTATGGCTACACCTTC.

In its sample, this clone was seen a few times. The chain has TRBV6-1 and TRBJ2-7, with 11 bases fitting TRBD1. The CDR3 has 15 residues. Looked up from germline, CDR1 is MNHNS and CDR2 is SASEGT. J gave up 3 bases and V 5 bases, and 6 bases lay outside the gene matches. CDR3 sequence reads: CASSSGTGGLYEQYF. The CDR3 DNA sequence: TGTGCCAGCAGTTCCGGGACAGGGGGTCTCTACGAGCAGTACTTC.

The chain is built from TRBV2 and TRBJ1-6; no reliable D call. The length of the CDR3 is 15 residues. Trimming took off 3 bases at V and 0 bases at J, with 6 bases between the two ends. CDR1 is SNHLY and CDR2 is FYNNEI in the germline V gene. CDR3 in amino acids: CASSEDGSYNSPLHF. The CDR3 DNA is TGTGCCAGCAGTGAGGACGGCTCCTATAATTCACCCCTCCACTTT. Using reference TRBV2 and TRBJ1-6 for the parts outside the CDR3, the full variable domain is EPEVTQTPSHQVTQMGQEVILRCVPISNHLYFYWYRQILGQKVEFLVSFYNNEISEKSEIFDDQFSVERPDGSNFTLKIRSTKLEDSAMYFCASSEDGSYNSPLHFGNGTRLTVT.

The gene calls are TRBV18 and TRBJ2-1; 12 positions match TRBD2. J gave up 7 bases and V 3 bases, and 4 bases lay outside the gene matches. This CDR3 contains 15 residues. Per germline, CDR1 KGHSH and CDR2 LQKENI. The CDR3 sequence: CASSPRLAGENEQFF. The CDR3 nucleotides are TGTGCCAGCTCACCCAGACTAGCGGGGGAAAATGAGCAGTTCTTC.